This T cell receptor beta chain was sequenced during a study of beta chain features in type 1 diabetes. In this sample, this clone turned up a few times. Its cognate antigen is unknown. The study reverse transcribed the entire isolated RNA, so it sequenced expressed TCRB transcripts. TCRdb's copy holds only in-frame clones and misses some; the assay was immunoSEQ multiplex PCR. The repertoire holds under 250,000 clones, with around 13% as singletons. Study-wide results and limits: Type 1 diabetes patients had TCRB CDR3s that were shorter (moderately but significantly so) in all four CD4+ subsets. Possibly, sequencing cDNA over-represented cells that had high TCR expression levels.

The specimen sequenced was naive CD4+ T cells from blood. The TCR originated in a man aged 30 to 39 with type 1 diabetes.

CDR3 sequence (DNA): TGTGCCAGCAGCTCGCGGGGGGAGGTAGAGACCCAGTACTTC. Translated: CASSSRGEVETQYF. The V gene is TRBV5-4, the J gene TRBJ2-5, with 8 bases fitting TRBD2. This CDR3 is built from 14 residues. Germline assignment: CDR1 SGHNT and CDR2 YYREEE (reference sequence). With 3 bases clipped from V and 4 bases from J, the junction kept 5 bases outside the gene matches.